A selection of T cell receptor beta chains follows, all from one sample in a study of shared clonotypes between healthy human individuals. Generated by immunoSEQ multiplex PCR, the TCRdb table keeps only in-frame clones and is missing some. This table holds 2 million to 2.5 million clones, 85% to 95% found once. The sample was naive CD4+ T cells from PBMCs. The receptors originated from a man between 18 and 29 years old in good health. Some clones in this sample may be carry-over from other donors' samples. The CDR3 runs from the conserved cysteine through the conserved F or W. D genes are given only for firm matches. The size entry is marked missing in some rows and otherwise reads once, few, many or a size class.

cdr3_nt: TGTGCCAGTACACAGGACCGCCTCTATGGCTACACCTTC; cdr3_aa: CASTQDRLYGYTF; clone_size: few; j_call: TRBJ1-2; d_call: NA; v_call: TRBV19
cdr3_nt: TGTGCCAGCAGTTTTTCGGGGGACGGTCGGCAGTACTTC; cdr3_aa: CASSFSGDGRQYF; clone_size: NA; j_call: TRBJ2-7; d_call: NA; v_call: TRBV27
cdr3_nt: TGTGCCAGCAGTTTAACCAGGGGATACACCTATGGCTACACCTTC; cdr3_aa: CASSLTRGYTYGYTF; clone_size: NA; j_call: TRBJ1-2; d_call: NA; v_call: TRBV28
cdr3_nt: TGTGCCAGAAGCTTGAACGGGGCTGAGCCCCAGCATTTT; cdr3_aa: CARSLNGAEPQHF; clone_size: NA; j_call: TRBJ1-5; d_call: NA; v_call: TRBV5-3
cdr3_nt: TGCGCCAGCAGCTTGGGGTCGGCGGGTAACTATGGCTACACCTTC; cdr3_aa: CASSLGSAGNYGYTF; clone_size: NA; j_call: TRBJ1-2; d_call: NA; v_call: TRBV5-1
cdr3_nt: TGTGCCATCAGTGAACAGGGGAGTACCTACGAGCAGTACTTC; cdr3_aa: CAISEQGSTYEQYF; clone_size: NA; j_call: TRBJ2-7; d_call: TRBD1; v_call: TRBV10-3
cdr3_nt: TGTGCCAGCAGCGTAGCGACAGGTGGTCAGCCCCAGCATTTT; cdr3_aa: CASSVATGGQPQHF; clone_size: NA; j_call: TRBJ1-5; d_call: NA; v_call: TRBV9
cdr3_nt: TGTGCCAGCTCGCCCCCTCTCCAAGATACGCAGTATTTT; cdr3_aa: CASSPPLQDTQYF; clone_size: NA; j_call: TRBJ2-3; d_call: NA; v_call: TRBV18
cdr3_nt: TGTGCCAGCAGCTGGGTCGCCGGGGAGCTGTTTTTT; cdr3_aa: CASSWVAGELFF; clone_size: NA; j_call: TRBJ2-2; d_call: NA; v_call: TRBV6-5
cdr3_nt: TGTGCTAGTGGTTTGATCACAGGGTTGAACACTGAAGCTTTCTTT; cdr3_aa: CASGLITGLNTEAFF; clone_size: NA; j_call: TRBJ1-1; d_call: NA; v_call: TRBV12-5
cdr3_nt: TGTGCCAGCAGCTTAGGGACAGCCACAGATACGCAGTATTTT; cdr3_aa: CASSLGTATDTQYF; clone_size: few; j_call: TRBJ2-3; d_call: NA; v_call: TRBV7-9
cdr3_nt: TGCGCCAGCAGCCAAGGCCCCTTAGTGGCGCCTAGGCAGCCCCAGCATTTT; cdr3_aa: CASSQGPLVAPRQPQHF; clone_size: NA; j_call: TRBJ1-5; d_call: NA; v_call: TRBV4-1
cdr3_nt: TGCGCCAGCAGCGGGACAGCGGCTGGAAACACCATATATTTT; cdr3_aa: CASSGTAAGNTIYF; clone_size: NA; j_call: TRBJ1-3; d_call: TRBD1; v_call: TRBV10-1
cdr3_nt: TGTGCCAGCAGCTCAGCCGGGACAAATGAGCAGTTCTTC; cdr3_aa: CASSSAGTNEQFF; clone_size: NA; j_call: TRBJ2-1; d_call: NA; v_call: TRBV5-4
cdr3_nt: TGTGCCAGCAGTCCCGACCCCGGTCGACAACAAGAGACCCAGTACTTC; cdr3_aa: CASSPDPGRQQETQYF; clone_size: NA; j_call: TRBJ2-5; d_call: NA; v_call: TRBV27
cdr3_nt: TGTGCCAGCAGCAGAAGGCGGGCAGATACGCAGTATTTT; cdr3_aa: CASSRRRADTQYF; clone_size: NA; j_call: TRBJ2-3; d_call: NA; v_call: TRBV7-2
cdr3_nt: TGTGCCAGCAGTTACCGGGACAGGGACTACGAGCAGTACTTC; cdr3_aa: CASSYRDRDYEQYF; clone_size: NA; j_call: TRBJ2-7; d_call: TRBD1; v_call: TRBV6-5
cdr3_nt: TGTGCCTGGAGTGAGCCTGATACGCAGTATTTT; cdr3_aa: CAWSEPDTQYF; clone_size: NA; j_call: TRBJ2-3; d_call: NA; v_call: TRBV30
cdr3_nt: TGTGCCACCAGGGCGGGGAACTCTGGGGCCAACGTCCTGACTTTC; cdr3_aa: CATRAGNSGANVLTF; clone_size: NA; j_call: TRBJ2-6; d_call: NA; v_call: TRBV2
cdr3_nt: TGTGCCAGCAGCCGCACGACCTACGAGCAGTACTTC; cdr3_aa: CASSRTTYEQYF; clone_size: NA; j_call: TRBJ2-7; d_call: NA; v_call: TRBV7-8
cdr3_nt: TGTGCCAGCAGCCAGGGGATGGTTGACCAGCCCCAGCATTTT; cdr3_aa: CASSQGMVDQPQHF; clone_size: few; j_call: TRBJ1-5; d_call: NA; v_call: TRBV2
cdr3_nt: TGCGCCAGCAGCTCCGGGACTAGCGGGAGCAGGAATGAGCAGTTCTTC; cdr3_aa: CASSSGTSGSRNEQFF; clone_size: once; j_call: TRBJ2-1; d_call: TRBD2; v_call: TRBV5-1
cdr3_nt: TGTGCCAGCAGCTTAGTCCCGGGGAATCAGCCCCAGCATTTT; cdr3_aa: CASSLVPGNQPQHF; clone_size: NA; j_call: TRBJ1-5; d_call: NA; v_call: TRBV7-2
cdr3_nt: TGTGCCAGCAGCTTAGTCTTGGGGGATCCCCAGCATTTT; cdr3_aa: CASSLVLGDPQHF; clone_size: NA; j_call: TRBJ1-5; d_call: NA; v_call: TRBV7-9
cdr3_nt: TGTGCCAGCACTCGTGACCGCCGAGAGACCCAGTACTTC; cdr3_aa: CASTRDRRETQYF; clone_size: NA; j_call: TRBJ2-5; d_call: NA; v_call: TRBV2